This TCR beta chain was obtained from a study of blood T cell repertoires in COVID-19. Study details: Italy, Spain and the United States were the sources of the convalescent and acute COVID-19 samples. T cells, B-cell-depleted T cells, or PBMCs provided the cDNA or gDNA that served as material.

Under the authors' procedure: Estimation of nucleated cell counts relied on the amplification of reference gene primers. This table comes from immunoSEQ multiplex PCR, and its TCRdb copy is limited to in-frame clones, with some not included. V and J calls and clone size are given by that table; D and trimming were obtained from the DNA. The table lists about 190,000 clones, roughly nine tenths of them singletons, with around 1.1% in the top ten. This clone was detected only a few times. Source material: peripheral blood. The TCR originated in a man aged 25-45 years with acute or convalescent COVID-19.

CDR3 amino acids: CSVSGHEAFF. The CDR3 nucleotides read TGCAGCGTCTCGGGACACGAAGCTTTCTTT. The gene calls are TRBV29-1 and TRBJ1-1; D perhaps matches TRBD1 (6 bases). The CDR3 contains 10 residues. Germline V gene lookup returns CDR1 SQVTM and CDR2 ANQGSEA. V gave up 6 bases and J gave up 8 bases, with 10 bases separating them.